Below, 24 T cell receptor beta chains from the same sample are listed, as sequenced in a study of blood T cell repertoires in COVID-19. The method was immunoSEQ multiplex PCR; TCRdb's version includes in-frame clones alone and lacks a portion of them. Seen here are roughly 220,000 clones, roughly 84% observed once, and the top ten hold roughly 3%. Sequencing was done on a sample of peripheral blood. Receptors were obtained from a woman in her thirties who had recovered from COVID-19.

The V call is TRBV11-2, the J call TRBJ2-1, with TRBD2 identical over 9 bases. This CDR3 has 16 amino acids. Germline CDR1 SGHAT, CDR2 FQNNGV. V gave up 3 bases and J gave up 7 bases; unmatched junction bases: 10. The CDR3 DNA is TGTGCCAGCAGCTTTAAGGGCGGGAGGGCCTCGAATGAGCAGTTCTTC. Encoded protein: CASSFKGGRASNEQFF.

This chain joins TRBV11-2 and TRBJ2-5; 12 nucleotides agree with TRBD1. The ends lost 5 bases at V and 4 bases at J; junction bases unmatched: 8. This CDR3 spans 16 amino acids. Germline values: CDR1 SGHAT, CDR2 FQNNGV. Here the CDR3 DNA reads TGTGCCAGCAGCCGCGGCGGGACAGGGGGCTCAGAGACCCAGTACTTC. Translated: CASSRGGTGGSETQYF.

The V and J genes are TRBV28 and TRBJ2-7; 7 bases align to TRBD2. J lost 4 bases, V lost 5 bases, and 8 bases had no gene match. There are 14 residues in the CDR3. Germline assignment: CDR1 MDHEN and CDR2 SYDVKM. CDR3 in amino acids: CASSPRDYSYEQYF. The CDR3 DNA sequence: TGTGCCAGCAGTCCCCGGGACTACTCGTACGAGCAGTACTTC.

The CDR3 DNA sequence: TGTGCCAGCAGTTCCCCCGGGGTAACTGAAGCTTTCTTT. It specifies CASSSPGVTEAFF. The chain uses TRBV6-6 and TRBJ1-1, with D unclear. This CDR3 spans 13 amino acids. Germline values: CDR1 MNHNY, CDR2 SVGAGI (reference sequence). V shed 4 bases and J shed 5 bases, with 11 bases lying between them.

The gene calls are TRBV2 and TRBJ2-1; TRBD2 aligns across 7 bases. Looked up from germline, CDR1 is SNHLY and CDR2 is FYNNEI. CDR3 length equals 15 residues. With V trimmed by 3 bases and J by 4 bases, 6 bases remained unmatched. The CDR3 DNA sequence: TGTGCCAGCAGTGATGTGGGAGGGAGGTACAATGAGCAGTTCTTC. Translating it yields CASSDVGGRYNEQFF.

The rearrangement links TRBV6-8 to TRBJ1-6, with D possibly being TRBD1 (5 bases). CDR1 is MNHGY, CDR2 SAAAGT, per germline. The V end lost 6 bases, the J end lost 6 bases, and 12 bases lay between the germline ends. The CDR3 consists of 14 residues. Here the CDR3 reads CASSPAQGNSPLHF. Written as DNA, the CDR3 is TGTGCCAGCAGCCCCGCCCAGGGTAATTCACCCCTCCACTTT.

A remark on this clone: The sample carries other DNA sequences with the same CDR3. The chain carries TRBV4-2 and TRBJ2-7; TRBD2 might be the D (7 bases). The V gene's germline CDR1 is LGHNA and CDR2 YNFKEQ. The ends were cut back, 4 bases at V and 4 bases at J, with 14 bases in the middle. This CDR3 has 14 amino acids. CDR3 sequence: CASSRGGGPYEQYF. For the CDR3, the DNA is TGTGCCAGCAGCCGAGGGGGAGGGCCTTACGAGCAGTACTTC.

The gene calls are TRBV9 and TRBJ2-3; 7 bases agree with TRBD1. The CDR3 length is 16 residues. Trimming at V came to 3 bases and at J to 2 bases, leaving 9 bases not matched to a gene. The germline gives CDR1 SGDLS, CDR2 YYNGEE. Here the CDR3 reads CASSANRDRPTDTQYF. CDR3 bases: TGTGCCAGCAGCGCAAACCGGGACAGACCCACAGATACGCAGTATTTT.

The rearrangement uses TRBV28 and TRBJ2-5; 10 nucleotides agree with TRBD2. Germline V gene data show CDR1 as MDHEN and CDR2 as SYDVKM. The CDR3 length is 17 residues. V gave up 5 bases and J gave up 5 bases; unmatched junction bases: 14. The CDR3 loop reads CASSAAGAGGPWETQYF. CDR3 DNA sequence: TGTGCCAGCAGTGCCGCTGGAGCGGGAGGGCCCTGGGAGACCCAGTACTTC. Using reference TRBV28 and TRBJ2-5 for the parts outside the CDR3, the full variable domain is DVKVTQSSRYLVKRTGEKVFLECVQDMDHENMFWYRQDPGLGLRLIYFSYDVKMKEKGDIPEGYSVSREKKERFSLILESASTNQTSMYLCASSAAGAGGPWETQYFGPGTRLLVL.

The chain joins TRBV3-1 (or the pseudogene TRBV3-2) to TRBJ2-5; the match to TRBD1 covers 9 bases. The CDR3 extends over 16 amino acids. Germline CDR1 and CDR2: LGHDT and YNNKEL (reference sequence). Germline trimming cut 4 bases from V and 4 bases from J; bases unmatched to any gene: 10. Here the CDR3 DNA reads TGTGCCAGCAGCCGACTGGGACAGGGCACGGGAGAGACCCAGTACTTC. This encodes CASSRLGQGTGETQYF.

The gene calls are TRBV9 and TRBJ2-5; D unresolved. This CDR3 spans 11 amino acids. V was cut by 3 bases and J by 4 bases, with 4 bases left in between. Germline values: CDR1 SGDLS, CDR2 YYNGEE. The CDR3 region has the DNA TGTGCCAGCAGCGCAGGAGAGACCCAGTACTTC. This gives the protein CASSAGETQYF.

This clone was seen only a few times. This chain connects TRBV29-1 to TRBJ2-7, with D perhaps matching TRBD2 (6 bases). Between the trimmed V and J ends, which lost 2 bases and 6 bases, there was a span of 14 bases. This CDR3 has 13 residues. CDR1 is SQVTM and CDR2 is ANQGSEA in the germline V gene. Here the CDR3 reads CSVEPLRDSEQYF. The DNA for the CDR3 is TGCAGCGTTGAACCCCTAAGGGACTCCGAGCAGTACTTC.

This clone has only one observation. This chain joins TRBV10-3 and TRBJ2-3; 7 nucleotides line up with TRBD1. Germline V gives CDR1 ENHRY, CDR2 SYGVKD. V lost 5 bases to trimming and J lost 4 bases; unmatched junction nucleotides: 6. This CDR3 spans 14 amino acids. CDR3 sequence (DNA): TGTGCCATCAGTTCGGGACAGATGGCAGATACGCAGTATTTT. As protein: CAISSGQMADTQYF.

The chain carries TRBV27 and TRBJ1-2, with a possible D match to TRBD1 (6 bases). The V gene's germline CDR1 is MNHEY and CDR2 SMNVEV (reference sequence). Trimming shortened V by 0 bases and J by 4 bases, and 12 bases separated the two germline ends. The CDR3 extends over 15 amino acids. In nucleotides, the CDR3 is TGTGCCAGCAGTTTATCGCGGGGGCGCCTCTATGGCTACACCTTC. Residues: CASSLSRGRLYGYTF.

The chain uses TRBV19 and TRBJ1-5; weak D call: TRBD1 (6 bases). Germline values: CDR1 LNHDA, CDR2 SQIVND (reference sequence). Trimming shortened V by 0 bases and J by 7 bases, and 28 bases separated the two germline ends. CDR3 size: 20 residues. CDR3 protein: CASSIDLLTGFTGLAQPQHF. The CDR3 DNA reads as TGTGCCAGTAGTATAGATCTATTAACGGGTTTCACAGGGCTCGCCCAGCCCCAGCATTTT. The full variable domain, its missing parts supplied by reference TRBV19 and TRBJ1-5, is DGGITQSPKYLFRKEGQNVTLSCEQNLNHDAMYWYRQDPGQGLRLIYYSQIVNDFQKGDIAEGYSVSREKKESFPLTVTSAQKNPTAFYLCASSIDLLTGFTGLAQPQHFGDGTRLSIL.

This clone was detected ten times or more. This rearrangement joins TRBV6-5 to TRBJ2-2; D gene unclear. The CDR3 length is 15 residues. Trimming took 0 bases from V and 5 from J, leaving 10 bases between them. The V gene's germline CDR1 is MNHEY and CDR2 SVGAGI. The CDR3 DNA sequence: TGTGCCAGCAGTTACTCGACACAGCCTACCGGGGAGCTGTTTTTT. Amino acids: CASSYSTQPTGELFF.

CDR3: CASSSTGTPEKEQYF. The CDR3 DNA is TGTGCCAGCAGTTCTACCGGGACACCAGAAAAGGAGCAGTACTTC. This chain connects TRBV28 to TRBJ2-7, with D possibly matching TRBD1 (6 bases). The CDR3 loop spans 15 amino acids. The V end lost 4 bases, the J end lost 7 bases, and 20 bases lay between the germline ends. Germline V lookup: CDR1 MDHEN, CDR2 SYDVKM.

The J gene is TRBJ1-1, the V gene TRBV6-5; 7 bases are shared with TRBD1. This CDR3 is 16 amino acids long. V gave up 0 bases and J gave up 1 base; unmatched junction bases: 5. Germline loops: CDR1 MNHEY, CDR2 SVGAGI. The chain's CDR3 is CASSYSSYRGNTEAFF. DNA for the CDR3: TGTGCCAGCAGTTACTCGTCCTACAGGGGGAACACTGAAGCTTTCTTT.

CDR3 nucleotides: TGTGCCAGCAGTACAACAGGGACGGATGGCTACACCTTC. This translates into CASSTTGTDGYTF. The rearrangement joins TRBV6-5 to TRBJ1-2, with a weak D call TRBD1 (6 bases). The CDR3 covers 13 residues. The germline V gene encodes CDR1 MNHEY and CDR2 SVGAGI. Trimming took 5 bases from V and 6 from J, leaving 13 bases between them.

This clone was counted once. J is TRBJ2-2 and V is TRBV5-5, with 10 bases identical to TRBD2. The CDR3 totals 18 residues. The germline gives CDR1 SGHKS, CDR2 YYEKEE (reference sequence). J gave up 0 bases and V 0 bases, and 5 bases lay outside the gene matches. The CDR3 DNA reads TGTGCCAGCAGCTTGGTGGGACTAGCGCCGACGAACACCGGGGAGCTGTTTTTT. It is translated as CASSLVGLAPTNTGELFF.

This clone appeared once. V and J are TRBV24-1 and TRBJ2-7, with 7 bases matching TRBD1. The CDR3 consists of 15 residues. The J segment lost 3 bases and the V segment lost 1 base, leaving 5 bases of the junction unmatched. CDR1 is KGHDR and CDR2 is SFDVKD in the germline V gene. CDR3 loop: CATSDFGDRNYEQYF. CDR3 nucleotides: TGTGCCACCAGTGATTTCGGGGACAGAAACTACGAGCAGTACTTC.

Only one count was recorded for this clone. V usage is TRBV19 and J usage is TRBJ2-7; maybe TRBD1 (5 bases). CDR1 LNHDA and CDR2 SQIVND come from the germline V gene (reference sequence). The CDR3 is made up of 11 amino acids. V was trimmed by 6 bases and J by 7 bases, leaving 10 bases between them. The DNA for the CDR3 is TGTGCCAGTAGAGAAGGGGTAGAGCAGTACTTC. Amino acid sequence: CASREGVEQYF.

The chain employs TRBV21-1 and TRBJ2-2; the D call TRBD2 from the table was never checked on the DNA. TRBV21-1 counts as a pseudogene. The CDR3 is 14 residues long. Written as DNA, the CDR3 is TGTGCCAGCACTCTAGCGGTAAACACCGGGGAGCTGTTTTTT. Translation: CASTLAVNTGELFF.

The rearrangement links TRBV21-1 to TRBJ2-7; the DNA was not compared with TRBD2, the D call given in the table. TRBV21-1 is termed a pseudogene. This CDR3 has 15 amino acids. DNA of the CDR3: TGTGCCAGCAGCAAAGCAGGGAGGAGCTCCTACGAGCAGTACTTC. It translates to CASSKAGRSSYEQYF.